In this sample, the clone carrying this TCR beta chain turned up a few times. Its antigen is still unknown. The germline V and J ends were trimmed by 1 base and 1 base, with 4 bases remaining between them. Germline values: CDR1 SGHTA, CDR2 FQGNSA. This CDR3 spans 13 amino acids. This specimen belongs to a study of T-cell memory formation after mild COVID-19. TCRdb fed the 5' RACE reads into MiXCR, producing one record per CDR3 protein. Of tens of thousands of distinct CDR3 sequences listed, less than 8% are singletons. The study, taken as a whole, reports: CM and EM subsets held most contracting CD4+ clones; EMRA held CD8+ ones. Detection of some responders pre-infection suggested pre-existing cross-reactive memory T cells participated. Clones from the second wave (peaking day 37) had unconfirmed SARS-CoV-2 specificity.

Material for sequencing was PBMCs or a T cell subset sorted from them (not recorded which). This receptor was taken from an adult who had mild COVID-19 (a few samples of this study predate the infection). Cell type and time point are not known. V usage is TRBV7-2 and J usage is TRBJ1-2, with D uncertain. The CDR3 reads CASSLGNNYGYTF. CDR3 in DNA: TGTGCCAGCAGCTTAGGCAATAACTATGGCTACACCTTC.